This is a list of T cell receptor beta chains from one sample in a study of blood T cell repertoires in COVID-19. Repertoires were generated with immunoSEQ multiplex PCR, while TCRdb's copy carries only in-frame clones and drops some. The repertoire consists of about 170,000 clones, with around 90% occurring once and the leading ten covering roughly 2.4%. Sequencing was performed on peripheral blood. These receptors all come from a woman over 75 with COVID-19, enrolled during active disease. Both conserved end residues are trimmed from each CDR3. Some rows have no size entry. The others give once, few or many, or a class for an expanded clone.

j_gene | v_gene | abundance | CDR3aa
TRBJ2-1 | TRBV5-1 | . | ASSHGLAGGDNEQF
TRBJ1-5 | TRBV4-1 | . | ASSQDPGDQPQH
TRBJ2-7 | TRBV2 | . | ASRETGTGMAYEQY
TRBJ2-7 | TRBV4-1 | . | ASSQDRGGYEQY
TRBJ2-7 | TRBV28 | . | ASSLDIQGAAEQY
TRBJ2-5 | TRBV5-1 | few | ASSLGGVQETQY
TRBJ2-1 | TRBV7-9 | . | ASSAGLAGVEYNEQF
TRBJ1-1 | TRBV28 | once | ASSPPGQGAGEAF
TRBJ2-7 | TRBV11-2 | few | ASSLRHRVDGVYEQY
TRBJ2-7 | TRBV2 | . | ASSGASGGYEQY
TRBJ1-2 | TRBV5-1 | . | ASSTATGTGGYGYT
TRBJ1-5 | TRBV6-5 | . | ASSPEFRVPPQH
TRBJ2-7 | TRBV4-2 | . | ASSQDWRSQYEQY
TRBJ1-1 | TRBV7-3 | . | ASSSGQGTEAF
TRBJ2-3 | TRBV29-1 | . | SVEQGVSTDTQY
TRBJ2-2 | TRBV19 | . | ASTLMGGSIGELF
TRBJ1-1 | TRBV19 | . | ASIARGQGNTEAF
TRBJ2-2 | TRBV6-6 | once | ASTPRQESGELF
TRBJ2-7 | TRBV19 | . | ASSIGGGGSYEQY
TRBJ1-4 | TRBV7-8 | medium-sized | ASSLESREKLF
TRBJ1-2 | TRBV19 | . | ASSEIGLDRARDGYT
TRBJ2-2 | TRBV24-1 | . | ATSERETGELF
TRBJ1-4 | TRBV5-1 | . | ASSSQGANEKLF
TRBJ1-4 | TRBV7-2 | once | ASSRYPREDWEKMF
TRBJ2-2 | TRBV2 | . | ASRGGEAGELF
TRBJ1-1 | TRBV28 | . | ASSLWTVPNTEAF
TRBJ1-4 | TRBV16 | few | ASSPRGAGEKLF
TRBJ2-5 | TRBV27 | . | ASMGGAGRGTQY
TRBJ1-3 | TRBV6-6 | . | ASSFGAGNTIY
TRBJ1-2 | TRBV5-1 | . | ASSFGGEGYT
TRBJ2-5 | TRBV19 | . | ASSFVAGQETQY
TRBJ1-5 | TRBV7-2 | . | ASSFGDYGNQPQH
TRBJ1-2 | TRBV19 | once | ASSSSLYGYT
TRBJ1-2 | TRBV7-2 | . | ASSPVQDYGYT
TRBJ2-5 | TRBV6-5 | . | ASSKAGGPEETQY
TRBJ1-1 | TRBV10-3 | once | ATRKTGSDTEAF
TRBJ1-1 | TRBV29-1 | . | SVDYSRSEAF
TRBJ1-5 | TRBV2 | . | ASSPGGPNQPQH
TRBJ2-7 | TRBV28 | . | ASSSADRRSYEQY
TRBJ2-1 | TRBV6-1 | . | ASSVPKPGPTKYEQF
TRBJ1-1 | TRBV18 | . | ASSPPAVNTEAF
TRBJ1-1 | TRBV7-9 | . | ASSFRDSEAF
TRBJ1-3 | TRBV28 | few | ASSLTGGTSGNTIY
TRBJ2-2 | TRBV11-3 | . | ASSLRGGDGELF
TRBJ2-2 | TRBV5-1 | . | ASSFKGGTGELF
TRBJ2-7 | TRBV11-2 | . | ASRRQAAYEQY
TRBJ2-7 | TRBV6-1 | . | ASSEITSYEQY
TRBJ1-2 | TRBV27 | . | ASSPPPTFPGVGYT
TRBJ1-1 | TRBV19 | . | ASSTQANTEAF
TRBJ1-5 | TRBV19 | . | ASSLDRGNQPQH
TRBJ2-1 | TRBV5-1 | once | ASSLATQAGANEQF
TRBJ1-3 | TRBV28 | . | ASSPSGQGNTIY
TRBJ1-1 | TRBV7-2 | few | ASSFTAGGGARLGEAF
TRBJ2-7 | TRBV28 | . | ASTLWGTDHEQY
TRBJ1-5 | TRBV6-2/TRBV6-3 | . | ASSWGTSRWSNQPQH
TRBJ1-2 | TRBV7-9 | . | ASSLGEHYGYT
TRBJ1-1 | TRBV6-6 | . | ASRRGLNTEAF
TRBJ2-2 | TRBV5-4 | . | ASSSGTGRAGELF